The 20 T cell receptor beta chains in this list originate from one sample, sequenced in a study of T-cell memory formation after mild COVID-19. TCRdb ran MiXCR on the 5' RACE reads and lists one entry per CDR3 protein. The data hold hundreds of thousands of distinct CDR3 sequences, with approximately 18% observed a single time. The sequenced sample was PBMCs or a T cell subset sorted from them (not recorded which). The origin of the receptors is an adult woman who had mild COVID-19 (a few samples of this study predate the infection). Cell type and time point are not known.

This chain links TRBV7-9 with TRBJ1-2; tentative D call: TRBD1 (5 bases). From germline, CDR1 is SEHNR and CDR2 FQNEAQ (reference sequence). The V and J ends lost 4 bases and 4 bases respectively, with 10 bases between them. This CDR3 has 13 residues. CDR3 amino acids: CASSSGLRYGYTF. In nucleotides, the CDR3 is TGTGCCAGCAGCTCGGGACTGCGCTATGGCTACACCTTC.

The table lists this clonotype with a few counts. J is TRBJ2-5 and V is TRBV7-9, with TRBD2 matching 8 bases. CDR1 is SEHNR, CDR2 FQNEAQ, per germline (reference sequence). The CDR3 length is 15 residues. The junction had 11 bases not matched to a gene; V was cut back by 4 bases and J by 7 bases. The CDR3 DNA reads as TGTGCCAGCAGCTCCCGGGCGGGGACTAGTGGGACCCAGTACTTC. Residues: CASSSRAGTSGTQYF.

The rearrangement links TRBV29-1 to TRBJ2-1; D gene uncertain. Trimming took off 7 bases at V and 0 bases at J, with 13 bases between the two ends. CDR1 is SQVTM and CDR2 is ANQGSEA in the germline V gene. The CDR3 runs 14 residues. CDR3 in amino acids: CSAVPSDSYNEQFF. The CDR3 coding sequence is TGCAGCGCCGTCCCTTCGGACTCCTACAATGAGCAGTTCTTC.

This clonotype appeared a few times. The V gene is TRBV2, the J gene TRBJ2-2; 7 bases align to TRBD2. Trimming took 3 bases from V and 0 from J; bases not matched to a gene: 4. The CDR3 has 16 amino acids. Germline-derived CDR1 and CDR2 are SNHLY and FYNNEI. This CDR3 is CASSDRGVTNTGELFF. The CDR3 DNA is TGTGCCAGCAGTGATCGGGGGGTCACGAACACCGGGGAGCTGTTTTTT.

This chain links TRBV6-5 with TRBJ2-5, with no clear D. The CDR3 contains 14 residues. The V gene's germline CDR1 is MNHEY and CDR2 SVGAGI. V was pared by 2 bases and J by 5 bases, with 12 bases between. CDR3 residues: CASSYALDSETQYF. The CDR3 DNA is TGTGCCAGCAGTTACGCCCTCGATTCGGAGACCCAGTACTTC.

The V and J genes are TRBV5-1 and TRBJ2-3, with D possibly matching TRBD2 (6 bases). The CDR3 runs 15 residues. Per germline, CDR1 SGHRS and CDR2 YFSETQ. V was trimmed by 2 bases and J by 4 bases, leaving 14 bases between them. DNA of the CDR3: TGCGCCAGCAGCTTAGCGGGCTCGATCCCAGATACGCAGTATTTT. Amino acids: CASSLAGSIPDTQYF. Variable domain in full (rest from reference TRBV5-1 and TRBJ2-3): KAGVTQTPRYLIKTRGQQVTLSCSPISGHRSVSWYQQTPGQGLQFLFEYFSETQRNKGNFPGRFSGRQFSNSRSEMNVSTLELGDSALYLCASSLAGSIPDTQYFGPGTRLTVL.

V and J are TRBV4-3 and TRBJ2-7; TRBD2 agrees at 9 bases. The CDR3 consists of 16 residues. Germline trimming cut 4 bases from V and 3 bases from J; bases unmatched to any gene: 10. CDR1 LGHNA and CDR2 YSLEER come from the germline V gene. The CDR3 DNA sequence: TGCGCCAGCAGCCTATCACGGACTAGCGCCTACTACGAGCAGTACTTC. Its protein is CASSLSRTSAYYEQYF.

The chain uses TRBV9 and TRBJ2-2; the D gene could be TRBD1 or TRBD2 (5 bases each). Germline V gene data show CDR1 as SGDLS and CDR2 as YYNGEE. Between the trimmed V and J ends, which lost 8 bases and 0 bases, there was a span of 11 bases. The CDR3 runs 14 residues. The CDR3 spells CASGRDANTGELFF. CDR3 DNA sequence: TGTGCCAGTGGCCGGGACGCGAACACCGGGGAGCTGTTTTTT.

Only a few counts were recorded for this clonotype. This chain links TRBV7-8 with TRBJ1-1; possible D gene TRBD1, 6 bases. CDR1 and CDR2 from the germline V gene are SGHVS and FQNEAQ. The germline V and J ends were trimmed by 6 bases and 1 base, with 12 bases remaining between them. This CDR3 contains 14 residues. CDR3 sequence (DNA): TGTGCCAGCAGTACCTTAGGGGGGAACACTGAAGCTTTCTTT. The encoded protein is CASSTLGGNTEAFF.

The V and J genes are TRBV12-3 or TRBV12-4 and TRBJ2-1; 13 nucleotides agree with TRBD2. The CDR3 length is 15 residues. V shed 5 bases and J 8 bases; nucleotides not matched to a gene: 6. DNA of the CDR3: TGTGCCAGCAGTCTCGGGACTAGCGGGATCGATGAGCAGTTCTTC. Its translation: CASSLGTSGIDEQFF.

The chain recombines TRBV6-5 with TRBJ2-7, with TRBD2 identical over 7 bases. The ends lost 11 bases at V and 3 bases at J; junction bases unmatched: 10. The CDR3 covers 13 residues. In germline, CDR1 is MNHEY, CDR2 SVGAGI. CDR3 bases: TGTGCCGCCACTCGTGCTAGCGGCTACGAGCAGTACTTC. Protein sequence: CAATRASGYEQYF.

The sample holds a few counts of this clonotype. This chain connects TRBV9 to TRBJ1-2; TRBD1 is a possible D gene (5 bases). Germline lookup yields CDR1 SGDLS and CDR2 YYNGEE. CDR3 size: 12 residues. Trimming stripped 3 bases from V and 8 bases from J, with 11 bases between. The CDR3 loop reads CASSAQGWGYTF. The DNA of the CDR3 is TGTGCCAGCAGCGCTCAGGGTTGGGGCTACACCTTC.

This clonotype was seen repeatedly, ten times or more. This sequence joins TRBV24-1 and TRBJ2-1; TRBD2 aligns across 10 bases. Germline CDR1 KGHDR, CDR2 SFDVKD. Trimming removed 4 bases from V and 5 bases from J; junction bases left unmatched: 4. The CDR3 is made up of 15 amino acids. CDR3 nucleotides: TGTGCCACCAGTGAATCCGGACTAGCGGACAATGAGCAGTTCTTC. Amino acids: CATSESGLADNEQFF.

This clonotype was counted a few times. V usage is TRBV2 and J usage is TRBJ2-1; TRBD2 might be the D (6 bases). This CDR3 is built from 11 residues. V shed 10 bases and J shed 4 bases, with 8 bases lying between them. Germline CDR1 and CDR2: SNHLY and FYNNEI. As DNA, the CDR3 is TGTGCCATCGGAGGGTACAATGAGCAGTTCTTC. Translation: CAIGGYNEQFF. The full variable domain, its missing parts supplied by reference TRBV2 and TRBJ2-1, is EPEVTQTPSHQVTQMGQEVILRCVPISNHLYFYWYRQILGQKVEFLVSFYNNEISEKSEIFDDQFSVERPDGSNFTLKIRSTKLEDSAMYFCAIGGYNEQFFGPGTRLTVL.

This clonotype was found a few times. The V call is TRBV19, the J call TRBJ1-1, with TRBD1 matching over 10 bases. This CDR3 contains 16 residues. Trimming at V came to 5 bases and at J to 5 bases, leaving 11 bases not matched to a gene. Germline CDR1 and CDR2: LNHDA and SQIVND (reference sequence). As DNA, the CDR3 is TGTGCCAGTAGTTCCCCGACAGGGGGCGAAAGGACTGAAGCTTTCTTT. As protein: CASSSPTGGERTEAFF.

The rearrangement uses TRBV4-2 and TRBJ2-1, with TRBD2 matching 7 bases. The CDR3 has 17 residues. V shed 3 bases and J 0 bases; nucleotides not matched to a gene: 8. CDR1 and CDR2 (germline): LGHNA, YNFKEQ. The CDR3 DNA follows: TGTGCCAGCAGCCAGGCCGGGACTACCAACTCCTACAATGAGCAGTTCTTC. As protein: CASSQAGTTNSYNEQFF.

V gene TRBV20-1 combines with J gene TRBJ2-2, with D possibly being TRBD2 (6 bases). Germline CDR1 reads DFQATT; CDR2 reads SNEGSKA (reference sequence). This CDR3 spans 16 amino acids. The V gene lost 0 bases and the J gene lost 3 bases, with 14 bases spanning the gap. The CDR3 reads CSAREFGGGDTGELFF. The CDR3 DNA follows: TGCAGTGCTAGAGAATTTGGTGGCGGGGACACCGGGGAGCTGTTTTTT.

The table lists this clonotype with a few counts. A junction end diverges from the germline sequence, so it may reflect a read error. The chain carries TRBV7-7 and TRBJ2-1; 7 nucleotides line up with TRBD2. Germline CDR1 and CDR2: SSHAT and FNYEAQ (reference sequence). CDR3 length: 14 amino acids. CDR3 amino acids: CASSSREDDNEQFF. The CDR3 coding sequence is TGTGCTAGCAGCTCCCGGGAGGACGACAATGAGCAGTTCTTC.

This clonotype was observed a few times. The CDR3 protein is CSVEGAGVDGYTF. The CDR3 region has the DNA TGCAGCGTTGAAGGGGCAGGGGTTGATGGCTACACCTTC. The rearrangement joins TRBV29-1 to TRBJ1-2; TRBD1 is a possible D gene (6 bases). This CDR3 has 13 amino acids. V lost 1 base, J lost 6 bases, and 12 bases lay in between. The germline gives CDR1 SQVTM, CDR2 ANQGSEA. Full variable domain (remainder filled in from reference TRBV29-1 and TRBJ1-2): SAVISQKPSRDICQRGTSLTIQCQVDSQVTMMFWYRQQPGQSLTLIATANQGSEATYESGFVIDKFPISRPNLTFSTLTVSNMSPEDSSIYLCSVEGAGVDGYTFGSGTRLTVV.

There are many counts of this clonotype. The chain couples TRBV29-1 to TRBJ2-6, with a tentative D call TRBD1 (5 bases). V lost 3 bases and J lost 0, with 9 bases in between. The germline V gene encodes CDR1 SQVTM and CDR2 ANQGSEA. This CDR3 has 15 residues. CDR3 residues: CSVDGQLSGANVLTF. Here the CDR3 DNA reads TGCAGCGTTGATGGACAACTCTCTGGGGCCAACGTCCTGACTTTC.